This TCR beta chain derives from a study of CD8+CD57+ T cells in acquired aplastic anemia. Whole-study context: Sorted CD4+ and CD8+ cells gave a mean 3.2 ug DNA, range about 0.19 to 27.4 ug.

Details on this clonotype: What it binds is not known.

The CDR3 covers 13 residues. V was pared by 10 bases and J by 5 bases, with 12 bases between. Per germline, CDR1 ENHRY and CDR2 SYGVKD. Study results and caveats: The same twenty-nine CD8+ CDR3 sequences occurred in patients and in controls.

The template used for profiling TCR beta VDJ and CDR3 was genomic DNA. TCRdb fed the reads into MiXCR, producing one record per CDR3 protein. The data show a few hundred thousand distinct CDR3 sequences, with 50% to 70% seen just once and around 7.6% held by the top ten. The chain uses TRBV10-3 and TRBJ1-6, with D maybe TRBD1 (5 bases). The sequence was collected from a human donor with severe aplastic anemia or a healthy control (not recorded which). The sample consisted of sorted CD4+, CD8+, or CD8+CD57+ T cells (not recorded which) from PBMCs. The CDR3 DNA sequence: TGTGCCAGCAGGACAAGCGATAATTCACCCCTCCACTTT. It encodes CASRTSDNSPLHF.